This T cell receptor beta chain was captured by sequencing in a study of regulatory T cells in long-lasting Graves disease. Across the whole study: Over 5 years of antithyroid drugs plus positive TSH receptor antibodies defined persistent Graves' disease.

Specified time point: persistent/refractory GD, antithyroid drugs over 5 years with positive TRAb. PBMC-derived RNA was used for the TCR library. The CDR3 has 14 amino acids. With 5 bases clipped from V and 5 bases from J, the junction kept 8 bases outside the gene matches. Germline values: CDR1 LNHDA, CDR2 SQIVND (reference sequence). TCR beta libraries were built with iRepertoire HTBI primers and Arm-PCR of CDR3 regions. MiXCR was run by TCRdb on the multiplex PCR reads, yielding one entry per CDR3 protein. Of roughly 700,000 distinct CDR3 sequences listed, around 30% were seen once; the top ten hold under 55%.

Sample: peripheral blood mononuclear cells (PBMCs), taken when the disease was refractory, from a patient treated with antithyroid drugs. The chain joins TRBV19 to TRBJ2-5; 7 bases fit TRBD2. This receptor was taken from a female donor with Graves disease. The CDR3 nucleotides read TGTGCCAGTAGTCCGGGAGGCATTCGGGAGACCCAGTACTTC. As protein: CASSPGGIRETQYF.